This T cell receptor (beta chain) was recorded in a study of T cell repertoires in cytomegalovirus infection. Study in general: CMV infection and matching HLA type were both indicated by public TCR beta signatures. Study-wide points: Cumulated frequencies of public TCR beta families served to identify carriers of CMV plus the relevant HLA.

Trimming cost V 4 bases and J 4 bases, with 17 bases left between them. CDR1 and CDR2 from the germline V gene are MDHEN and SYDVKM. There are 16 residues in the CDR3. As concerns this clonotype: Its antigen remains unidentified.

From the reads, TCRdb called clonotypes with MiXCR, one entry per CDR3 protein. The sample contains approximately 750,000 distinct CDR3 sequences, 35% of which appear only once. The chain uses TRBV28 and TRBJ2-1; possibly TRBD2 for D (6 bases). The TCR comes from a human donor in good health (CMV status not recorded). Some clones in this sample may be carry-over from other donors' samples. Sequenced material: PBMCs. Here the CDR3 DNA reads TGTGCCAGCAGTTCGACTCGCGGGGCACAGTACAATGAGCAGTTCTTC. Protein: CASSSTRGAQYNEQFF. The whole variable domain, filled in from reference TRBV28 and TRBJ2-1, reads DVKVTQSSRYLVKRTGEKVFLECVQDMDHENMFWYRQDPGLGLRLIYFSYDVKMKEKGDIPEGYSVSREKKERFSLILESASTNQTSMYLCASSSTRGAQYNEQFFGPGTRLTVL.